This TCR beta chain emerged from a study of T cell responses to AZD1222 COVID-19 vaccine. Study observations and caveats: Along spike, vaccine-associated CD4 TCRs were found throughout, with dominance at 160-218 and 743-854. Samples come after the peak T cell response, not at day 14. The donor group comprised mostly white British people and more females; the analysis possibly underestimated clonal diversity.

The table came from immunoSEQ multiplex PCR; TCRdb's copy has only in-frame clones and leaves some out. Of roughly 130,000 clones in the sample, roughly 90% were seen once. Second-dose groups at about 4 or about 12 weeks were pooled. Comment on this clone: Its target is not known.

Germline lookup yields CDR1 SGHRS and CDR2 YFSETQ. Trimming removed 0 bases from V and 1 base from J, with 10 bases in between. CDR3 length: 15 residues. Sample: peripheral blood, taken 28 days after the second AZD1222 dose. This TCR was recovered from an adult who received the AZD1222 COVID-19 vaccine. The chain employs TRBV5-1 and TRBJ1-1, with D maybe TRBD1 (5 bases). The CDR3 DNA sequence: TGCGCCAGCAGCTTGGTTGGGGCCGGGAACACTGAAGCTTTCTTT. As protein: CASSLVGAGNTEAFF. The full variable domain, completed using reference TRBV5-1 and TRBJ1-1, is KAGVTQTPRYLIKTRGQQVTLSCSPISGHRSVSWYQQTPGQGLQFLFEYFSETQRNKGNFPGRFSGRQFSNSRSEMNVSTLELGDSALYLCASSLVGAGNTEAFFGQGTRLTVV.